This entry lists 30 T cell receptor beta chains sequenced from one sample in a study of blood T cell repertoires in COVID-19. Clones were read by immunoSEQ multiplex PCR, and TCRdb kept only the in-frame ones, dropping some. The repertoire includes some 41,000 clones, 90% of them detected once, and under 6% sits in the top ten. The specimen sequenced was peripheral blood. These TCRs come from a human donor in a cohort sampled during active COVID-19.

The J gene is TRBJ1-2, the V gene TRBV27, with D perhaps TRBD1 (5 bases). The V gene's germline CDR1 is MNHEY and CDR2 SMNVEV (reference sequence). Trimming left V 2 bases short and J 2 bases short, with 6 bases between. The CDR3 contains 13 residues. The DNA for the CDR3 is TGTGCCAGCAGTTTAGACAGAAACTATGGCTACACCTTC. Translating it yields CASSLDRNYGYTF.

The chain links TRBV30 to TRBJ2-7; 8 nucleotides align to TRBD1. Germline CDR1 is GTSNPN and CDR2 is SVGIG (reference sequence). Trimming cost V 3 bases and J 0 bases; bases outside gene matches: 4. The CDR3 contains 14 residues. The CDR3 nucleotides are TGTGCCTGGAGCTGGGACAGGAGCTCCTACGAGCAGTACTTC. This encodes CAWSWDRSSYEQYF.

CDR3 region: CASSPDPGLATESGFF. CDR3 DNA sequence: TGTGCCAGCAGCCCTGATCCGGGACTAGCCACTGAAAGTGGGTTCTTC. The V call is TRBV3-1 (or the pseudogene TRBV3-2), the J call TRBJ2-1; 9 bases line up with TRBD2. Germline assignment: CDR1 LGHDT and CDR2 YNNKEL (reference sequence). V was pared by 4 bases and J by 15 bases, with 19 bases of the junction left unmatched. There are 16 residues in the CDR3.

This clone was seen more than once but under ten times. J is TRBJ1-2 and V is TRBV12-3 or TRBV12-4; D call uncertain. The CDR3 is made up of 13 amino acids. V lost 3 bases to trimming and J lost 0 bases, with 5 bases between them. CDR3 coding DNA: TGTGCCAGCAGTTTTATTACTAACTATGGCTACACCTTC. It yields the protein CASSFITNYGYTF.

This chain links TRBV7-6 with TRBJ2-2; possible D gene TRBD2, 6 bases. The germline V and J ends were trimmed by 5 bases and 6 bases, with 19 bases remaining between them. Germline V gene sequence: CDR1 SGHVS, CDR2 FNYEAQ. CDR3 length equals 16 residues. DNA for the CDR3: TGTGCCAGCAGCGGAGGGGCCTCCACTGGTCCCGGGGAGCTGTTTTTT. This codes for CASSGGASTGPGELFF.

This clone appeared once. J is TRBJ2-5 and V is TRBV11-2; TRBD1 is a possible D gene (7 bases). Germline V gene lookup returns CDR1 SGHAT and CDR2 FQNNGV. Trimming shortened V by 5 bases and J by 7 bases, and 23 bases separated the two germline ends. The CDR3 extends over 16 amino acids. The chain's CDR3 is CASSIPSGRGTATQYF. In DNA form, the CDR3 reads TGTGCCAGCAGCATTCCAAGTGGCAGGGGGACTGCGACCCAGTACTTC.

This clone was observed a few times. This sequence joins TRBV7-6 and TRBJ1-1; perhaps TRBD1 as D (5 bases). The germline V and J ends were trimmed by 5 bases and 5 bases, with 18 bases remaining between them. Germline V gene lookup returns CDR1 SGHVS and CDR2 FNYEAQ. The length of the CDR3 is 15 residues. The CDR3 is CASSALGGGKTEAFF. CDR3 nucleotides: TGTGCCAGCAGCGCCCTCGGGGGGGGGAAGACTGAAGCTTTCTTT. Complete variable domain (other parts from reference TRBV7-6 and TRBJ1-1): GAGVSQSPRYKVTKRGQDVALRCDPISGHVSLYWYRQALGQGPEFLTYFNYEAQQDKSGLPNDRFSAERPEGSISTLTIQRTEQRDSAMYRCASSALGGGKTEAFFGQGTRLTVV.

The gene calls are TRBV6-2 or TRBV6-3 and TRBJ1-6; 7 bases are a match to TRBD1. CDR3 length: 14 amino acids. Unmatched junction bases numbered 7, after V lost 5 bases and J lost 9 bases. Germline CDR1 MNHEY, CDR2 SVGEGT. The CDR3 reads CASSPWTGVSPLHF. The CDR3 DNA reads as TGTGCCAGCAGTCCGTGGACAGGAGTTTCACCCCTCCACTTT.

The genes are TRBV3-1 (or the pseudogene TRBV3-2) and TRBJ2-7, with TRBD1 identical over 7 bases. V shed 4 bases, J shed 3 bases, and the junction held 3 bases outside the gene matches. The CDR3 loop spans 13 amino acids. Per germline, CDR1 LGHDT and CDR2 YNNKEL (reference sequence). The CDR3 here is CASSPQGDYEQYF. The CDR3 DNA reads as TGTGCCAGCAGCCCTCAGGGGGACTACGAGCAGTACTTC.

The J gene is TRBJ2-1, the V gene TRBV4-3, with 7 bases lining up with TRBD2. The CDR3 is made up of 14 amino acids. Germline CDR1 reads LGHNA; CDR2 reads YSLEER. J lost 6 bases, V lost 0 bases, and 2 bases had no gene match. The CDR3 DNA sequence: TGCGCCAGCAGCCAAGATTCGGGGGGCAATGAGCAGTTCTTC. Encoded protein: CASSQDSGGNEQFF.

The rearrangement uses TRBV6-6 and TRBJ2-2; possibly TRBD1 for D (5 bases). This CDR3 spans 11 amino acids. Trimming took 7 bases from V and 8 from J, leaving 8 bases between them. Germline V gene sequence: CDR1 MNHNY, CDR2 SVGAGI (reference sequence). The CDR3 is CASNRQGELFF. CDR3 in DNA: TGTGCCAGCAATAGACAGGGGGAGCTGTTTTTT.

The V gene is TRBV15, the J gene TRBJ2-2; TRBD2 matches at 13 bases. Per germline, CDR1 LNHNV and CDR2 YYDKDF (reference sequence). The CDR3 contains 17 residues. Trimming took 1 base from V and 6 from J; bases not matched to a gene: 5. CDR3 amino acids: CATSRVSLAGGAGELFF. In nucleotides, the CDR3 is TGTGCCACCAGCAGAGTTTCACTAGCGGGGGGGGCCGGGGAGCTGTTTTTT.

V gene TRBV7-9 combines with J gene TRBJ2-4; D not resolved. This CDR3 contains 15 residues. Germline V gene sequence: CDR1 SEHNR, CDR2 FQNEAQ (reference sequence). With 5 bases removed from V and 1 base from J, the gap between germline ends came to 12 bases. The CDR3 bases are TGTGCCAGCAGCCACGGTCGTCGTGCCAAAAACATTCAGTACTTC. Protein sequence: CASSHGRRAKNIQYF.

This sequence joins TRBV6-2 or TRBV6-3 and TRBJ2-3; 8 bases are a match to TRBD2. With 0 bases clipped from V and 3 bases from J, the junction kept 5 bases outside the gene matches. Germline lookup yields CDR1 MNHEY and CDR2 SVGEGT. The CDR3 sequence is 16 residues long. The CDR3 loop is CASSYSSGSGTDTQYF. CDR3 nucleotides: TGTGCCAGCAGTTACTCGAGCGGGAGCGGTACAGATACGCAGTATTTT.

The chain is built from TRBV18 and TRBJ1-5; D gene ambiguous. The CDR3 contains 15 residues. With 2 bases removed from V and 3 bases from J, the gap between germline ends came to 11 bases. Germline CDR1 KGHSH, CDR2 LQKENI. CDR3 in DNA: TGTGCCAGCTCACCAGGCCAAAGTTTCAATCAGCCCCAGCATTTT. Its protein product is CASSPGQSFNQPQHF.

This clone occurred once. The V gene is TRBV27, the J gene TRBJ1-2; 8 bases fit TRBD1. After removal of 2 bases from V and 3 bases from J, the junction contained 11 bases not matched to a gene. The germline CDR1 and CDR2 sequences are MNHEY and SMNVEV (reference sequence). This CDR3 contains 17 residues. This CDR3 reads CASSLNLMQGADYGYTF. For the CDR3, the DNA is TGTGCCAGCAGTTTAAATTTGATGCAGGGGGCCGACTATGGCTACACCTTC.

The gene calls are TRBV7-9 and TRBJ2-3; no clear D. This CDR3 contains 13 residues. CDR1 SEHNR and CDR2 FQNEAQ come from the germline V gene (reference sequence). V shed 1 base and J shed 14 bases, with 16 bases lying between them. The CDR3 DNA follows: TGTGCCAGCAGCTTAGTCGGTTACTCCCCGGTGTATTTT. Translation gives CASSLVGYSPVYF.

V and J are TRBV7-2 and TRBJ1-3; a possible D gene is TRBD1 (5 bases). The germline V gene has CDR1 SGHTA and CDR2 FQGNSA. V lost 7 bases and J lost 2, with 12 bases in between. This CDR3 is 14 amino acids long. The CDR3 nucleotides are TGTGCCAGCACCCTAGGGGAACCTGGAAACACCATATATTTT. It encodes CASTLGEPGNTIYF. Supplemented by reference TRBV7-2 and TRBJ1-3, the full variable domain reads GAGVSQSPSNKVTEKGKDVELRCDPISGHTALYWYRQSLGQGLEFLIYFQGNSAPDKSGLPSDRFSAERTGGSVSTLTIQRTQQEDSAVYLCASTLGEPGNTIYFGEGSWLTVV.

The chain links TRBV5-4 to TRBJ2-7; 8 positions match TRBD1. The CDR3 contains 13 residues. V lost 5 bases and J lost 6; bases outside the gene matches: 7. Looked up from germline, CDR1 is SGHNT and CDR2 is YYREEE (reference sequence). The CDR3 DNA is TGTGCCAGCAGAAACCAGGGGGCAGCCGAGCAGTACTTC. Its translation: CASRNQGAAEQYF.

The rearrangement links TRBV30 to TRBJ2-1, with D possibly TRBD1 on 6 matching bases. Trimming removed 3 bases at V and 0 bases at J, with 15 bases between. Per germline, CDR1 GTSNPN and CDR2 SVGIG (reference sequence). CDR3 length: 16 residues. The CDR3 region is CAWSRADRSSYNEQFF. CDR3 nucleotides: TGTGCCTGGAGCCGGGCCGACAGGAGCTCCTACAATGAGCAGTTCTTC.

The chain uses TRBV19 and TRBJ2-5, with a possible D match to TRBD1 (6 bases). The CDR3 covers 15 residues. V lost 3 bases and J lost 2, with 13 bases in between. In germline, CDR1 is LNHDA, CDR2 SQIVND (reference sequence). The CDR3 sequence is CASSMSDSTQETQYF. The CDR3 region has the DNA TGTGCCAGTAGTATGTCGGACAGCACACAAGAGACCCAGTACTTC.

The rearrangement joins TRBV9 to TRBJ1-5, with 9 bases fitting TRBD1. Trimming removed 2 bases from V and 4 bases from J; junction bases left unmatched: 4. CDR1 and CDR2 from the germline V gene are SGDLS and YYNGEE. CDR3 size: 15 residues. This chain's CDR3 is CASSVGTGLNQPQHF. The CDR3 DNA sequence: TGTGCCAGCAGCGTCGGGACAGGGTTGAATCAGCCCCAGCATTTT.

The chain combines TRBV7-2 with TRBJ1-2, with 8 nucleotides matching TRBD1. The J segment lost 8 bases and the V segment lost 2 bases, leaving 4 bases of the junction unmatched. CDR3 length: 13 residues. Germline CDR1 SGHTA, CDR2 FQGNSA. CDR3 region: CASSLQGARGYTF. CDR3 nucleotides: TGTGCCAGCAGCTTACAGGGGGCGAGGGGCTACACCTTC.

The chain is built from TRBV11-2 and TRBJ1-5; a possible D gene is TRBD1 (6 bases). There are 15 residues in the CDR3. The V end lost 1 base, the J end lost 9 bases, and 16 bases lay between the germline ends. Germline assignment: CDR1 SGHAT and CDR2 FQNNGV. CDR3 amino acids: CASSLVGQGISPQHF. The CDR3 coding sequence is TGTGCCAGCAGCTTAGTTGGCCAGGGGATTTCGCCCCAGCATTTT. The variable domain in full, with the rest retrieved from reference TRBV11-2 and TRBJ1-5, is EAGVAQSPRYKIIEKRQSVAFWCNPISGHATLYWYQQILGQGPKLLIQFQNNGVVDDSQLPKDRFSAERLKGVDSTLKIQPAKLEDSAVYLCASSLVGQGISPQHFGDGTRLSIL.

The rearrangement joins TRBV29-1 to TRBJ2-7, with D possibly TRBD2 on 6 matching bases. CDR1 is SQVTM, CDR2 ANQGSEA, per germline. This CDR3 is 11 amino acids long. Trimming removed 7 bases from V and 5 bases from J, with 12 bases in between. This CDR3 is CSGGGGDEQYF. The CDR3 nucleotides read TGCAGCGGGGGAGGTGGAGACGAGCAGTACTTC.

This chain connects TRBV12-3 or TRBV12-4 to TRBJ2-2; D gene uncertain. The CDR3 is 12 residues long. V lost 5 bases to trimming and J lost 3 bases, with 4 bases between them. The CDR3 DNA reads as TGTGCCAGCAGTCGGGACACCGGGGAGCTGTTTTTT. Residues: CASSRDTGELFF.

The chain uses TRBV7-8 and TRBJ2-1, with a weak D call TRBD2 (6 bases). Trimming removed 7 bases from V and 5 bases from J, with 21 bases in between. Germline lookup yields CDR1 SGHVS and CDR2 FQNEAQ. The CDR3 is 16 amino acids. CDR3 residues: CASTNWGDGGDNEQFF. CDR3 nucleotide sequence: TGTGCCAGCACGAACTGGGGGGACGGAGGAGACAATGAGCAGTTCTTC.

This clone was detected only once. One end of the junction fails to match germline, which may point to a read error. This chain uses TRBV6-2 or TRBV6-3 with TRBJ2-7, with 10 bases lining up with TRBD2. Germline CDR1 reads MNHEY; CDR2 reads SVGEGT. This CDR3 region has 16 residues. Here the CDR3 DNA reads TGTGCCAGCAGTTACTCGAGTTTAGCGGGAGGCCTCTGGATGGTCTTC. It codes for CASSYSSLAGGLWMVF.

J is TRBJ2-5 and V is TRBV4-2; tentative D call: TRBD2 (6 bases). Trimming left V 4 bases short and J 5 bases short, with 14 bases between. The CDR3 runs 14 residues. The germline V gene has CDR1 LGHNA and CDR2 YNFKEQ. The CDR3 spells CASSPGGLMETQYF. The CDR3 DNA sequence: TGTGCCAGCAGCCCAGGCGGACTAATGGAGACCCAGTACTTC.

The gene calls are TRBV19 and TRBJ2-1, with TRBD2 identical over 14 bases. V gave up 1 base and J gave up 2 bases; unmatched junction bases: 16. In germline, CDR1 is LNHDA, CDR2 SQIVND (reference sequence). The CDR3 loop spans 22 amino acids. This CDR3 is CASSIAHRTSGGREAAYNEQFF. CDR3 DNA: TGTGCCAGTAGTATAGCCCACAGGACTAGCGGGGGGCGGGAGGCGGCCTACAATGAGCAGTTCTTC. Drawing the rest from reference TRBV19 and TRBJ2-1, the complete variable domain is DGGITQSPKYLFRKEGQNVTLSCEQNLNHDAMYWYRQDPGQGLRLIYYSQIVNDFQKGDIAEGYSVSREKKESFPLTVTSAQKNPTAFYLCASSIAHRTSGGREAAYNEQFFGPGTRLTVL.